The sequence of this T cell receptor beta chain was determined in a study of blood T cell repertoires in COVID-19. Looking at the study overall: Whether acute or convalescent, the COVID-19 samples came from the United States, Italy and Spain. T cells, B-cell-depleted T cells, or PBMCs supplied cDNA or gDNA.

This CDR3 is built from 16 residues. CDR1 and CDR2 from the germline V gene are SGHRS and YFSETQ. J gave up 6 bases and V 2 bases, and 10 bases lay outside the gene matches. Seattle patients were enrolled during active infection and followed longitudinally. Here immunoSEQ multiplex PCR was the method, and the copy in TCRdb shows in-frame clones only, minus some. The profile shows 200,000 to 250,000 clones, 82% of them singletons. The specimen was peripheral blood. The rearrangement links TRBV5-1 to TRBJ2-2, with 7 nucleotides matching TRBD2. This receptor was obtained from a woman between 65 and 79 years old with COVID-19, enrolled during active disease. CDR3 residues: CASSFWTGGGSGELFF. For the CDR3, the DNA is TGCGCCAGCAGCTTTTGGACGGGAGGTGGATCCGGGGAGCTGTTTTTT.